This T cell receptor (beta chain) was sequenced in a study of blood T cell repertoires in COVID-19 (dated by TCRdb to 2018 to 2021). Context from the whole study: The collaborator samples originated in the United States, Italy and Spain and spanned the acute and convalescent phases of COVID-19. The prospective study material was composed of cDNA or gDNA derived from T cells, B-cell-depleted T cells, or PBMCs. Deeply sampled blood TCRbeta repertoires from subjects exposed to, actively infected with, or recovered from COVID-19 were included in the dataset. The repertoires were released in a freely available public database meant as a resource for research on the immune response to SARS-CoV-2. Samples were obtained from the ongoing ImmuneRACE study (first 160 participants) and from 1,254 subjects provided by 6 global collaborators. Nearly every sample came with metadata listing a de-identified subject ID, COVID-19 status, age in years and sex. Where available, HLA class I and class II types were obtained from metadata supplied by the sample provider rather than from assay-based typing.

This clone was seen only once. What this receptor recognizes is not known. Base-call qualities are not available, and no considerably larger clone is one nucleotide away. The investigation overall reported the following: Clinical and demographic metadata were provided uncurated, with the amount varying by source and participant.

Each collaborating institution followed its own protocols to collect whole blood in K2EDTA tubes. For TCRbeta analysis, collaborators shipped samples as frozen whole blood, isolated PBMCs, or DNA extracted from either of those sample types. TCRbeta CDR3 regions were amplified from genomic DNA using the immunoSEQ Assay, a bias-controlled multiplex PCR. Per the source publication's procedure: Nucleated cell counts per sample were estimated from amplification of reference gene primers within the assay. To quantify the absolute abundance of each unique TCRbeta CDR3 rearrangement, sequence reads were collapsed and filtered. Productive Simpson clonality was computed per sample as the square root of Simpson's diversity index over productive rearrangements. As stored in TCRdb, this immuneACCESS dataset retains in-frame rearrangements with V and J assigned. A fraction of the clones does not appear; measured against another copy, unresolved V genes explain less than half of the discrepancy, and the remainder lacks a known reason. The D gene and trimming were derived from the DNA, and the V and J assignments and clone size from that table. In all, the sample holds about 130,000 clones, and approximately 74% of those were seen once. Under 2.5% of the sample is in the top ten clones.

Including cysteine and phenylalanine, the CDR3 has 13 amino acids. The only DNA kept is the CDR3, 39 bases in frame from the first base. Based on the germline V gene (reference sequence), the CDR1 and CDR2 sequences are GTSNPN and SVGIG. Trimming at the junction amounts to 8 bases on V and 4 bases on J, and the germline ends lie 17 bases apart. The sequence is built from TRBV30 and TRBJ1-2, with a weak D call of TRBD1 (6 bases match). The sequence was collected from a woman aged 70 to 79 with acute or convalescent COVID-19. Sequencing was performed on peripheral blood. Here is the DNA: TGTGCCCAACCGGGCAGGGGAGTCTATGGCTACACCTTC. The translation is CAQPGRGVYGYTF.